These 32 T cell receptor beta chains share one sample of origin, sequenced in a study of blood T cell repertoires in COVID-19. The assay was immunoSEQ multiplex PCR, and TCRdb's table has in-frame clones only and misses some. The sample shows some 110,000 clones, about 89% of them seen only once. Sequenced: peripheral blood. These receptors were obtained from a man aged 35-49 years with acute or convalescent COVID-19.

This clone was detected once. The rearrangement uses TRBV19 and TRBJ1-1, with a possible D match to TRBD1 (6 bases). Germline CDR1 is LNHDA and CDR2 is SQIVND (reference sequence). With 6 bases removed from V and 0 bases from J, the gap between germline ends came to 11 bases. This CDR3 contains 14 residues. CDR3 nucleotides: TGTGCCAGTAGAACAGGGATTATGAACACTGAAGCTTTCTTT. This encodes CASRTGIMNTEAFF.

V and J are TRBV6-4 and TRBJ2-7; 10 bases fit TRBD2. Per germline, CDR1 MRHNA and CDR2 SNTAGT. V shed 3 bases, J shed 10 bases, and the junction held 9 bases outside the gene matches. CDR3 size: 14 residues. The CDR3 bases are TGTGCCAGCAGTGAAAGCGGGGGGGCCACTTATCAGTACTTC. Its protein product is CASSESGGATYQYF.

The rearrangement links TRBV7-3 to TRBJ2-7, with D perhaps matching TRBD2 (5 bases). V was shortened by 2 bases and J by 6 bases, with 20 bases between the two germline ends. The CDR3 covers 16 residues. Germline CDR1 SGHTA, CDR2 FQGTGA. The CDR3 loop is CASSLLGRLGASEQYF. The DNA of the CDR3 is TGTGCCAGCAGCTTATTGGGGAGACTGGGAGCCTCCGAGCAGTACTTC.

The chain carries TRBV6-5 and TRBJ2-7; 10 bases are shared with TRBD2. From germline, CDR1 is MNHEY and CDR2 SVGAGI. Trimming removed 6 bases from V and 3 bases from J; junction bases left unmatched: 5. The CDR3 extends over 14 amino acids. CDR3 coding DNA: TGTGCCAGCAGCTCTAGCGGGGGTCGCTACGAGCAGTACTTC. Translation gives CASSSSGGRYEQYF.

This chain connects TRBV29-1 to TRBJ2-1, with 8 bases fitting TRBD1. J gave up 6 bases and V 3 bases, and 7 bases lay outside the gene matches. The CDR3 is 14 residues long. Germline values: CDR1 SQVTM, CDR2 ANQGSEA. Here the CDR3 reads CSVDQGARGNEQFF. The CDR3 region has the DNA TGCAGCGTTGACCAGGGGGCACGGGGCAATGAGCAGTTCTTC.

This chain joins TRBV7-6 and TRBJ2-7; tentatively, D is TRBD2 (5 bases). The CDR3 spans 15 residues. From germline, CDR1 is SGHVS and CDR2 FNYEAQ. V lost 1 base to trimming and J lost 2 bases, with 12 bases between them. The CDR3 sequence is CASSLDIGLTYEQYF. The CDR3, as DNA: TGTGCCAGCAGCTTAGACATAGGACTTACCTACGAGCAGTACTTC.

This chain connects TRBV6-6 to TRBJ2-7; D possibly corresponds to TRBD2 (6 bases). The CDR3 has 15 residues. Between the trimmed V and J ends, which lost 2 bases and 3 bases, there was a span of 14 bases. The V gene's germline CDR1 is MNHNY and CDR2 SVGAGI (reference sequence). CDR3: CASSYDTGADYEQYF. CDR3 bases: TGTGCCAGCAGTTACGACACGGGAGCTGACTACGAGCAGTACTTC.

The chain couples TRBV6-1 to TRBJ2-7; TRBD1 agrees at 8 bases. From germline, CDR1 is MNHNS and CDR2 SASEGT. This CDR3 spans 14 amino acids. V was pared by 3 bases and J by 4 bases, with 5 bases of the junction left unmatched. The CDR3 is CASSESQGVYEQYF. CDR3 sequence (DNA): TGTGCCAGCAGTGAGTCACAGGGGGTGTACGAGCAGTACTTC.

The V gene is TRBV6-5, the J gene TRBJ2-7; 8 positions match TRBD1. The CDR3 length is 14 residues. The germline gives CDR1 MNHEY, CDR2 SVGAGI. Trimming at V came to 4 bases and at J to 5 bases, leaving 7 bases not matched to a gene. CDR3 in amino acids: CASSWTGKGHEQYF. In DNA form, the CDR3 reads TGTGCCAGCAGTTGGACAGGGAAGGGTCACGAGCAGTACTTC.

V is TRBV5-5 and J is TRBJ1-5; possibly TRBD1 for D (5 bases). V lost 4 bases and J 4 bases, leaving 12 bases between the germline ends. CDR1 and CDR2 from the germline V gene are SGHKS and YYEKEE (reference sequence). The CDR3 runs to 14 residues. The CDR3 DNA reads as TGTGCCAGCAGCCTACAGGATCCTAATCAGCCCCAGCATTTT. Translated, it gives CASSLQDPNQPQHF.

This chain uses TRBV5-6 with TRBJ2-2, with 9 nucleotides matching TRBD1. V shed 3 bases, J shed 4 bases, and the junction held 10 bases outside the gene matches. This CDR3 has 17 residues. Germline V CDR1 and CDR2: SGHDT, YYEEEE. Here the CDR3 reads CASSSNVQGAGTGELFF. Written as DNA, the CDR3 is TGTGCCAGCAGCTCAAACGTACAGGGGGCTGGCACCGGGGAGCTGTTTTTT.

The V gene is TRBV29-1, the J gene TRBJ1-6; TRBD1 matches 9 bases. The CDR3 is 13 residues long. Germline V gene sequence: CDR1 SQVTM, CDR2 ANQGSEA. The V gene end was trimmed by 8 bases and the J gene end by 6 bases; junction bases not matched to a gene: 5. CDR3 region: CSTRDRVNSPLHF. The DNA of the CDR3 is TGCAGCACCCGGGACAGGGTTAATTCACCCCTCCACTTT. Full variable domain (remainder filled in from reference TRBV29-1 and TRBJ1-6): SAVISQKPSRDICQRGTSLTIQCQVDSQVTMMFWYRQQPGQSLTLIATANQGSEATYESGFVIDKFPISRPNLTFSTLTVSNMSPEDSSIYLCSTRDRVNSPLHFGNGTRLTVT.

J is TRBJ1-3 and V is TRBV3-1 (or the pseudogene TRBV3-2); no firm D call. This CDR3 comprises 16 residues. The germline CDR1 and CDR2 sequences are LGHDT and YNNKEL (reference sequence). Between the trimmed V and J ends, which lost 2 bases and 1 base, there was a span of 12 bases. The CDR3 here is CASSQLQVTSGNTIYF. The CDR3 DNA sequence: TGTGCCAGCAGCCAACTTCAGGTCACATCTGGAAACACCATATATTTT.

This chain links TRBV4-1 with TRBJ2-7, with 8 bases lining up with TRBD2. The CDR3 contains 17 residues. The germline V gene encodes CDR1 MGHRA and CDR2 YSYEKL. The J segment lost 1 base and the V segment lost 0 bases, leaving 8 bases of the junction unmatched. CDR3 DNA: TGCGCCAGCAGCCAAGAATGGCGGGAGGTGTGGTCCTACGAGCAGTACTTC. Its translation: CASSQEWREVWSYEQYF.

J is TRBJ2-3 and V is TRBV18; maybe TRBD1 (7 bases). This CDR3 contains 16 residues. V was pared by 2 bases and J by 3 bases, with 15 bases between. The germline gives CDR1 KGHSH, CDR2 LQKENI. CDR3 in DNA: TGTGCCAGCTCACCAAGACAGGGAGGTCGTACAGATACGCAGTATTTT. Its translation: CASSPRQGGRTDTQYF.

This clone came up once. The rearrangement uses TRBV19 and TRBJ2-1, with TRBD2 matching 10 bases. Germline V gene sequence: CDR1 LNHDA, CDR2 SQIVND (reference sequence). This CDR3 comprises 16 residues. The J segment lost 3 bases and the V segment lost 2 bases, leaving 4 bases of the junction unmatched. The CDR3 nucleotides read TGTGCCAGTAGTATAAGGGCTAGCGGGAGCTACAATGAGCAGTTCTTC. It is translated as CASSIRASGSYNEQFF.

CDR3 protein: CASSYTSSYNEQFF. The CDR3 DNA follows: TGTGCCAGCAGTTACACATCCTCCTACAATGAGCAGTTCTTC. This chain uses TRBV6-2 or TRBV6-3 with TRBJ2-1; no clear D. CDR1 MNHEY and CDR2 SVGEGT come from the germline V gene. V shed 2 bases and J shed 0 bases, with 5 bases lying between them. This CDR3 has 14 amino acids.

Only a few counts were recorded for this clone. The V and J genes are TRBV27 and TRBJ1-1; 7 nucleotides match TRBD1. The CDR3 runs to 20 residues. CDR1 is MNHEY, CDR2 SMNVEV, per germline (reference sequence). After removal of 2 bases from V and 0 bases from J, the junction contained 18 bases not matched to a gene. The DNA for the CDR3 is TGTGCCAGCAGTTTAGTGAAAGGGGGCTTTCCCCATCTTATGAACACTGAAGCTTTCTTT. It yields the protein CASSLVKGGFPHLMNTEAFF.

V usage is TRBV7-3 and J usage is TRBJ1-5; D is unclear. Germline V CDR1 and CDR2: SGHTA, FQGTGA. The V end lost 0 bases, the J end lost 7 bases, and 10 bases lay between the germline ends. CDR3 length: 14 residues. CDR3 loop: CASSLTPPGQPQHF. The CDR3 DNA reads TGTGCCAGCAGCTTAACGCCTCCCGGGCAGCCCCAGCATTTT.

The chain is built from TRBV3-1 (or the pseudogene TRBV3-2) and TRBJ2-7; possible D gene TRBD1, 6 bases. The CDR3 runs to 14 residues. Germline V gene lookup returns CDR1 LGHDT and CDR2 YNNKEL (reference sequence). The ends were cut back, 0 bases at V and 7 bases at J, with 13 bases in the middle. CDR3 region: CASSQELSGTEQYF. In nucleotides, the CDR3 is TGTGCCAGCAGCCAAGAGTTGTCAGGGACAGAGCAGTACTTC.

The rearrangement joins TRBV6-5 to TRBJ1-3; D unresolved. Per germline, CDR1 MNHEY and CDR2 SVGAGI. V lost 8 bases, J lost 0 bases, and 8 bases lay in between. This CDR3 contains 13 residues. CDR3 in amino acids: CASPGTSGNTIYF. In DNA form, the CDR3 reads TGTGCCAGCCCTGGCACCTCTGGAAACACCATATATTTT.

V gene TRBV14 combines with J gene TRBJ1-2; D remains ambiguous. The CDR3 covers 14 residues. V lost 0 bases, J lost 4 bases, and 9 bases lay in between. The germline CDR1 and CDR2 sequences are SGHDN and FVKESK. The CDR3: CASSQDPTIYGYTF. The CDR3 DNA follows: TGTGCCAGCAGCCAAGATCCGACTATCTATGGCTACACCTTC.

The rearrangement uses TRBV5-1 and TRBJ2-5; 10 bases fit TRBD1. The CDR3 covers 20 residues. Germline V gene sequence: CDR1 SGHRS, CDR2 YFSETQ. The J segment lost 0 bases and the V segment lost 1 base, leaving 15 bases of the junction unmatched. Here the CDR3 DNA reads TGCGCCAGCAGCTTGTATCAGGGGACAGGGGCTTGGAGGTACCAAGAGACCCAGTACTTC. This translates into CASSLYQGTGAWRYQETQYF. Combining the CDR3 with reference TRBV5-1 and TRBJ2-5 gives the whole variable domain KAGVTQTPRYLIKTRGQQVTLSCSPISGHRSVSWYQQTPGQGLQFLFEYFSETQRNKGNFPGRFSGRQFSNSRSEMNVSTLELGDSALYLCASSLYQGTGAWRYQETQYFGPGTRLLVL.

The CDR3 loop reads CASSQDLDAGGHGNTIYF. CDR3 nucleotide sequence: TGCGCCAGCAGCCAAGATCTAGACGCGGGGGGACATGGAAACACCATATATTTT. The chain uses TRBV4-3 and TRBJ1-3; TRBD1 is a possible D gene (6 bases). The V gene's germline CDR1 is LGHNA and CDR2 YSLEER. The CDR3 length is 18 residues. V shed 0 bases and J shed 3 bases, with 18 bases lying between them.

This clone has a handful of counts. This CDR3 is CASSLRADSEAFF. The CDR3, as DNA: TGTGCCAGCAGCCTCAGGGCGGACAGTGAAGCTTTCTTT. The V and J genes are TRBV7-3 and TRBJ1-1; D possibly corresponds to TRBD1 (6 bases). The germline gives CDR1 SGHTA, CDR2 FQGTGA. The V and J ends lost 5 bases and 7 bases respectively, with 14 bases between them. The CDR3 runs to 13 residues.

Only one count was recorded for this clone. This chain joins TRBV2 and TRBJ1-1; D unresolved. The length of the CDR3 is 13 residues. V lost 6 bases and J 6 bases, leaving 14 bases between the germline ends. Per the germline V gene, CDR1 is SNHLY and CDR2 is FYNNEI. The CDR3: CASSVAPRAEAFF. DNA for the CDR3: TGTGCCAGCAGCGTAGCCCCCCGGGCTGAAGCTTTCTTT.

V is TRBV7-9 and J is TRBJ1-4; no firm D call. Germline CDR1 is SEHNR and CDR2 is FQNEAQ (reference sequence). The CDR3 sequence is 13 residues long. Between the trimmed V and J ends, which lost 5 bases and 7 bases, there was a span of 11 bases. The CDR3 here is CASSPRVFEKLFF. Written as DNA, the CDR3 is TGTGCCAGCAGCCCGCGGGTTTTTGAAAAACTGTTTTTT.

The sample holds one count of this clone. The chain combines TRBV11-3 with TRBJ2-1; 10 bases map to TRBD2. The CDR3 runs to 15 residues. Germline V CDR1 and CDR2: SGHNT, YENEEA. V lost 5 bases, J lost 6 bases, and 7 bases stayed unmatched. The CDR3 spells CASSKASGSGNEQFF. The CDR3 nucleotides read TGTGCCAGCAGCAAGGCTAGCGGGAGTGGCAATGAGCAGTTCTTC. Together with reference TRBV11-3 and TRBJ2-1, the CDR3 gives the full variable domain: EAGVVQSPRYKIIEKKQPVAFWCNPISGHNTLYWYLQNLGQGPELLIRYENEEAVDDSQLPKDRFSAERLKGVDSTLKIQPAELGDSAVYLCASSKASGSGNEQFFGPGTRLTVL.

The rearrangement links TRBV5-1 to TRBJ1-3; D is possibly TRBD1 (5 bases). The CDR3 has 17 residues. Trimming took off 0 bases at V and 2 bases at J, with 15 bases between the two ends. CDR1 is SGHRS, CDR2 YFSETQ, per germline. CDR3 amino acids: CASSLEGGVGAGNTIYF. Written as DNA, the CDR3 is TGCGCCAGCAGCTTGGAAGGTGGTGTAGGGGCTGGAAACACCATATATTTT.

The chain has TRBV3-1 (or the pseudogene TRBV3-2) and TRBJ2-3; possible D gene TRBD1, 5 bases. Between the trimmed V and J ends, which lost 3 bases and 3 bases, there was a span of 13 bases. The CDR3 runs 15 residues. The V gene's germline CDR1 is LGHDT and CDR2 YNNKEL (reference sequence). The CDR3 spells CASSQERGRTDTQYF. The CDR3 DNA reads TGTGCCAGCAGCCAGGAAAGGGGTCGAACAGATACGCAGTATTTT.

The CDR3 DNA sequence: TGTGCCAGCAGCTTGGCCGGGAGGACAGGGCGAGATACGCAGTATTTT. Translation: CASSLAGRTGRDTQYF. The chain combines TRBV5-6 with TRBJ2-3; a weak D match, TRBD1 (8 bases). Trimming pared 0 bases from V and 5 bases from J, leaving 16 bases between. CDR1 is SGHDT, CDR2 YYEEEE, per germline. There are 16 residues in the CDR3. Full variable domain (missing parts from reference TRBV5-6 and TRBJ2-3): DAGVTQSPTHLIKTRGQQVTLRCSPKSGHDTVSWYQQALGQGPQFIFQYYEEEERQRGNFPDRFSGHQFPNYSSELNVNALLLGDSALYLCASSLAGRTGRDTQYFGPGTRLTVL.

The chain has TRBV27 and TRBJ2-7; TRBD2 is a possible D gene (5 bases). Between the trimmed V and J ends, which lost 3 bases and 2 bases, there was a span of 17 bases. Germline V lookup: CDR1 MNHEY, CDR2 SMNVEV (reference sequence). This CDR3 spans 16 amino acids. The CDR3 DNA follows: TGTGCCAGCAGTTTCGAGTCTCCGGCGGGCCCCTACGAGCAGTACTTC. Its translation is CASSFESPAGPYEQYF.